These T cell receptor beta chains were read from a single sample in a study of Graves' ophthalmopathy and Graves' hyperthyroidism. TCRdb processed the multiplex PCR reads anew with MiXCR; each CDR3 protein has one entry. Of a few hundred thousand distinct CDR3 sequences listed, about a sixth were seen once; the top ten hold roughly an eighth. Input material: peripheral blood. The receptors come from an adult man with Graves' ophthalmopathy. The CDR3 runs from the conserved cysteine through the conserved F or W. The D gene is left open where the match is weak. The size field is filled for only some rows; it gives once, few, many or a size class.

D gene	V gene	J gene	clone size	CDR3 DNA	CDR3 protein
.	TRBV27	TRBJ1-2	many	TGTGCCAGCAGCCCCGCGGGGGGTCGCTACACCTTC	CASSPAGGRYTF
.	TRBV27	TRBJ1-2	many	TGTGCCAGCAGTTTAGAGGGCAGAATTAACTATGGCTACACCTTC	CASSLEGRINYGYTF
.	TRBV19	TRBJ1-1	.	TGTGCCAGTTCACAGTCGAACACTGAAGCTTTCTTT	CASSQSNTEAFF
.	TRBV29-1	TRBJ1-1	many	TGCAGCGTTGAAGATCAGAGCGGGACAATGAACACTGAAGCTTTCTTT	CSVEDQSGTMNTEAFF
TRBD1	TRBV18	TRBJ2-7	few	TGTGCCAGCTCACCAACTACCGGGACAGGGCTCGAGCAGTACTTC	CASSPTTGTGLEQYF
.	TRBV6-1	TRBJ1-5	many	TGTGCCAGCAGCCCCAGGGACGGTGATCAGCCCCAGCATTTT	CASSPRDGDQPQHF
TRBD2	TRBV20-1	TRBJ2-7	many	TGCAGTGGGGGGGGAGGGGATGGTTACGAGCAGTACTTC	CSGGGGDGYEQYF
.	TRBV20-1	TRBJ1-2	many	TGCAGTGCTAGATCGGCCAGGGAAAACTATGGCTACACCTTC	CSARSARENYGYTF
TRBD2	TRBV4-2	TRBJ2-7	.	TGTGTCAGCAGCCAAGATTCCTGGTCGCGGGAGGGCCGATACGAGCAGTACTTC	CVSSQDSWSREGRYEQYF
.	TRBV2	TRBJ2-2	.	TGTGCCAGCAGACTACAGGACCTGAACACCGGGGAGCTGTTTTTT	CASRLQDLNTGELFF
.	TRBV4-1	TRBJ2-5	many	TGCGCCAGCAGCCAGTTACAGTTTTTTGAGACCCAGTACTTC	CASSQLQFFETQYF
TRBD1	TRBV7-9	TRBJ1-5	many	TGTGCCAGCAGCTTAGAGGGACAGGGCCATCAGCCCCAGCATTTT	CASSLEGQGHQPQHF
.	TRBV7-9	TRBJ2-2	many	TGTGCCAGCAGCTCGTTTAGTGGGTCCGGGGAGCTGTTTTTT	CASSSFSGSGELFF
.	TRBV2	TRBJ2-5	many	TGTGCCAGCAGTGATCGTAGGCGAGAGACCCAGTACTTC	CASSDRRRETQYF
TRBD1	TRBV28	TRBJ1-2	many	TGTGCCAGCAGCAAACTGACAGGGGTTAACTATGGCTACACCTTC	CASSKLTGVNYGYTF
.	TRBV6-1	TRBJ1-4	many	TGTGCCAGCAGTGCCAAGTGGATGGGGGAAAAACTGTTTTTT	CASSAKWMGEKLFF
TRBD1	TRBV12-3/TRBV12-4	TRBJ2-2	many	TGTGCCAGCAGTCCGGACAGGGGGTACATCAACGGGGAGCTGTTTTTT	CASSPDRGYINGELFF
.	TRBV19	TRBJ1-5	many	TGTGCCAGTAGTCGTGTGGGGGAAAGCAATCAGCCCCAGCATTTT	CASSRVGESNQPQHF
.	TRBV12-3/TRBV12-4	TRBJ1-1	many	TGTGCCAGCAGTCCGCTCGGGCTCGACACTGAAGCTTTCTTT	CASSPLGLDTEAFF
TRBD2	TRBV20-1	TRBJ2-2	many	TGCAGTGCTAGAGATGCGGGGGACGACACCGGGGAGCTGTTTTTT	CSARDAGDDTGELFF
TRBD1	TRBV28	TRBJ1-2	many	TGTGCCAGCTCCAAAGCCCCGGACAGGCATAACTATGGCTACACCTTC	CASSKAPDRHNYGYTF
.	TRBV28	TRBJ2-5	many	TGTGCCAGCAGTCTCTACAGGGCCGAGTACCAAGAGACCCAGTACTTC	CASSLYRAEYQETQYF
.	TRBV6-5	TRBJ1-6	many	TGTGCCAGCAGAATACTCCAGAATAATTCGCCCCTCCACTTT	CASRILQNNSPLHF
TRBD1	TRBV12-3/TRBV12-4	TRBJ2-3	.	TGTGCCAGCAGTTCGACCCTAACCAGGGGGCGGGTTACAGATACGCAGTATTTT	CASSSTLTRGRVTDTQYF
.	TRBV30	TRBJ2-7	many	TGTGCCTGGAGTGTACCGCGGGACAACTCCTACGAGCAGTACTTC	CAWSVPRDNSYEQYF
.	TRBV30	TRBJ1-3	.	TGTGCCTGGAGTGTAGGGGACTCTGGAAACACCATATATTTT	CAWSVGDSGNTIYF
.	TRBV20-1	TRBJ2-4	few	TGCAGTGCGCGAACTAATTCCGAAAACATTCAGTACTTC	CSARTNSENIQYF
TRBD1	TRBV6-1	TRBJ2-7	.	TGTGCCAGCCGTCCGGGACAGGCCGAGCAGTACTTC	CASRPGQAEQYF
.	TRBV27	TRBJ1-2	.	TGTGCCAGCAGTTTATTTGCGGCCGGCTATGGCTACACCTTC	CASSLFAAGYGYTF
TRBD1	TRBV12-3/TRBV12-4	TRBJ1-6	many	TGTGCCAGCAGTAAATCTACAGGGGTCGGTTCACCCCTCCACTTT	CASSKSTGVGSPLHF
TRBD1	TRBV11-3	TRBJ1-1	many	TGTGCCAGCAGCTATCCTCTCGGGACAGGTTCGGGCACTGAAGCTTTCTTT	CASSYPLGTGSGTEAFF
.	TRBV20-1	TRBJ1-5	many	TGCAGTGCTAGATTAGGAATTAGGGATAGAAGAGTGAATCAGCCCCAGCATTTT	CSARLGIRDRRVNQPQHF
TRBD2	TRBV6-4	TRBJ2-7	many	TGTGCCAGCAGCCTCGGACTAGCAGGAGAGCAGTACTTC	CASSLGLAGEQYF
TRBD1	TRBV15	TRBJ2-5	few	TGTGCCACCAGCAGAGATTACGGGACAGGGGGCGAGGAGACCCAGTACTTC	CATSRDYGTGGEETQYF
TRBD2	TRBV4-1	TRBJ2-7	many	TGCGCCAGCAGCCGCGAGACTAGCGGGGCCCTCGAGCAGTACTTC	CASSRETSGALEQYF
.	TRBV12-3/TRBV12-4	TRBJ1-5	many	.	CASSLGRVVFWPQHF
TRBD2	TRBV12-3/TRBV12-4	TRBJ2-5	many	TGTGCCAGCAGTCGCGGACTAGCGGGAGGGGATGAGACCCAGTACTTC	CASSRGLAGGDETQYF
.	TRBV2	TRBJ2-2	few	TGTGCCAGCGCCCGGACCGTCAACACCGGGGAGCTGTTTTTT	CASARTVNTGELFF